Each of the 16 T cell receptor beta chains below was sequenced from the same sample in a study of blood T cells in healthy people across ages. Through a sample-barcoded 5' primer and a J-beta primer mix, a second PCR was run for about 7 to 12 cycles. TCRdb reprocessed the 5' RACE reads via MiXCR and lists one record per CDR3 protein. The repertoire holds about 640,000 distinct CDR3 sequences, with roughly three fifths as singletons. Sequenced: blood. The receptors originated from a man aged 55 to 70 in good health.

V is TRBV7-9 and J is TRBJ2-1; TRBD2 aligns across 15 bases. Germline CDR1 reads SEHNR; CDR2 reads FQNEAQ (reference sequence). The CDR3 consists of 15 residues. V lost 5 bases, J lost 5 bases, and 1 base stayed unmatched. CDR3 protein: CASSRTSGGDNEQFF. The CDR3 bases are TGTGCCAGCAGCCGGACTAGCGGGGGGGACAATGAGCAGTTCTTC.

The chain joins TRBV6-1 to TRBJ1-5; D is ambiguous. Germline assignment: CDR1 MNHNS and CDR2 SASEGT. The CDR3 runs 14 residues. Trimming pared 3 bases from V and 1 base from J, leaving 7 bases between. DNA for the CDR3: TGTGCCAGCAGTGACAGCCTAAGCAATCAGCCCCAGCATTTT. Amino acids: CASSDSLSNQPQHF.

The rearrangement uses TRBV11-2 and TRBJ2-5, with 9 bases aligning to TRBD2. V was pared by 4 bases and J by 9 bases, with 9 bases of the junction left unmatched. CDR1 and CDR2 (germline): SGHAT, FQNNGV. The CDR3 is 14 residues long. CDR3 sequence (DNA): TGTGCCAGCAGCTCCCGGACTAGCGAACAGGCCCAGTACTTC. Translation gives CASSSRTSEQAQYF.

The V and J genes are TRBV18 and TRBJ2-1; no clear D gene. The germline V and J ends were trimmed by 2 bases and 5 bases, with 7 bases remaining between them. CDR3 length equals 13 residues. The germline gives CDR1 KGHSH, CDR2 LQKENI. This CDR3 reads CASSPGGNNEQFF. CDR3 DNA: TGTGCCAGCTCACCAGGCGGTAACAATGAGCAGTTCTTC.

The chain recombines TRBV28 with TRBJ1-2; no clear D gene. V lost 6 bases to trimming and J lost 4 bases, with 9 bases between them. Looked up from germline, CDR1 is MDHEN and CDR2 is SYDVKM. The length of the CDR3 is 12 residues. The CDR3 reads CASRATSYGYTF. The DNA of the CDR3 is TGTGCCAGCAGAGCGACGAGCTATGGCTACACCTTC.

The V and J genes are TRBV5-6 and TRBJ2-4; D not certain. V lost 4 bases to trimming and J lost 0 bases, with 11 bases between them. From germline, CDR1 is SGHDT and CDR2 YYEEEE. This CDR3 has 15 amino acids. The CDR3 spells CASSTLQVAKNIQYF. In DNA form, the CDR3 reads TGTGCCAGCAGCACCCTGCAAGTAGCCAAAAACATTCAGTACTTC.

This chain joins TRBV6-5 and TRBJ2-2; D is undetermined. V was trimmed by 6 bases and J by 2 bases, leaving 10 bases between them. This CDR3 region has 14 residues. Germline values: CDR1 MNHEY, CDR2 SVGAGI. The CDR3 loop is CASRGTRNTGELFF. The CDR3 DNA sequence: TGTGCCAGCAGAGGAACACGTAACACCGGGGAGCTGTTTTTT.

This clonotype has more than one count but fewer than ten. The chain joins TRBV25-1 to TRBJ1-6; D is ambiguous. CDR1 MGHDK and CDR2 SYGVNS come from the germline V gene. The CDR3 is made up of 15 amino acids. V was pared by 4 bases and J by 1 base, with 8 bases between. CDR3: CASSGSGSYNSPLHF. The CDR3 region has the DNA TGTGCCAGCAGTGGGAGCGGTTCCTATAATTCACCCCTCCACTTT.

This chain links TRBV28 with TRBJ2-5; a possible D gene is TRBD2 (6 bases). From germline, CDR1 is MDHEN and CDR2 SYDVKM. The ends were cut back, 3 bases at V and 11 bases at J, with 19 bases in the middle. The CDR3 extends over 14 amino acids. In DNA, the CDR3 is TGTGCCAGCAGTTTCGGGTCGGGGAGTGGAGGGCAGTACTTC. Its protein product is CASSFGSGSGGQYF. The full variable domain, in which reference TRBV28 and TRBJ2-5 provide the parts outside the CDR3, is DVKVTQSSRYLVKRTGEKVFLECVQDMDHENMFWYRQDPGLGLRLIYFSYDVKMKEKGDIPEGYSVSREKKERFSLILESASTNQTSMYLCASSFGSGSGGQYFGPGTRLLVL.

The V gene is TRBV13, the J gene TRBJ1-1; D gene unclear. CDR1 and CDR2 (germline): PRHDT, FYEKMQ (reference sequence). Between the trimmed V and J ends, which lost 2 bases and 0 bases, there was a span of 13 bases. The CDR3 length is 16 residues. As DNA, the CDR3 is TGTGCCAGCAGCTTAAAACCAACGTTCATGAACACTGAAGCTTTCTTT. It codes for CASSLKPTFMNTEAFF.

The V call is TRBV10-3, the J call TRBJ1-2; 7 bases agree with TRBD1. V lost 8 bases and J lost 7; bases outside the gene matches: 7. This CDR3 has 12 amino acids. Germline V gene data show CDR1 as ENHRY and CDR2 as SYGVKD. The CDR3 spells CAIAAGGSGYTF. The CDR3 DNA follows: TGTGCCATCGCGGCAGGGGGGAGTGGCTACACCTTC.

The chain links TRBV2 to TRBJ1-2, with D tentatively TRBD1 (6 bases). V lost 4 bases and J lost 8, with 20 bases in between. CDR1 is SNHLY, CDR2 FYNNEI, per germline. The CDR3 runs to 15 residues. CDR3 sequence (DNA): TGTGCCAGCAGTGGCGGGGGCTTGGGACTGGCCGGCTACACCTTC. As protein: CASSGGGLGLAGYTF.

This clonotype showed up just a few times. The rearrangement uses TRBV29-1 and TRBJ2-1; D uncertain. Germline V gene sequence: CDR1 SQVTM, CDR2 ANQGSEA. This CDR3 region has 10 residues. Trimming took 8 bases from V and 8 from J, leaving 10 bases between them. This chain's CDR3 is CSTRIDEQFF. Here the CDR3 DNA reads TGCAGCACCAGGATTGATGAGCAGTTCTTC.

This clonotype came up a few times. The chain uses TRBV25-1 and TRBJ2-5, with 8 bases aligning to TRBD1. Per the germline V gene, CDR1 is MGHDK and CDR2 is SYGVNS. Trimming took 2 bases from V and 4 from J; bases not matched to a gene: 15. This CDR3 has 18 residues. CDR3 nucleotide sequence: TGTGCCAGCAGTGAAAGACGGGTGGCAGGGGGCTCCCCAGAGACCCAGTACTTC. Its translation is CASSERRVAGGSPETQYF.

Details on this clonotype: This may arise from a read error, as a much more abundant clone is one base away. The CDR3 sequence: CASSLVGGSRYGCTF. The CDR3 DNA reads as TGTGCCAGCAGCCTCGTCGGGGGGTCTCGCTATGGCTGCACCTTC. This chain uses TRBV11-2 with TRBJ1-2; perhaps TRBD1 as D (5 bases). The germline CDR1 and CDR2 sequences are SGHAT and FQNNGV. This CDR3 region has 15 residues. Variable domain in full (rest from reference TRBV11-2 and TRBJ1-2): EAGVAQSPRYKIIEKRQSVAFWCNPISGHATLYWYQQILGQGPKLLIQFQNNGVVDDSQLPKDRFSAERLKGVDSTLKIQPAKLEDSAVYLCASSLVGGSRYGCTFGSGTRLTVV.

The chain has TRBV5-1 and TRBJ2-5; D is unclear. Trimming cost V 0 bases and J 0 bases, with 12 bases left between them. Germline values: CDR1 SGHRS, CDR2 YFSETQ. The CDR3 sequence is 16 residues long. CDR3 in DNA: TGCGCCAGCAGCTTGGGAGGAGCTCAGGACCAAGAGACCCAGTACTTC. Translation: CASSLGGAQDQETQYF.